This T cell receptor beta chain derives from a study of T cells after yellow fever vaccination. Background on the study: It was SMART-Seq v4 Ultra Low Input that prepared the fractions with low cell numbers.

This CDR3 comprises 14 residues. Germline V gene sequence: CDR1 MNHEY, CDR2 SVGAGI. V was clipped by 2 bases and J by 6 bases, with 11 bases between them. This clonotype occurred a few times. The antigen is unknown. Overall study results and limits: Most primary-vaccination clones recurred post-booster (roughly 96% CD4, 88% CD8).

Template switching by 5'RACE produced TCR cDNA, adding a universal primer site and UMIs. TCRdb passed the 5' RACE reads through MiXCR, listing each CDR3 protein once. This table holds some 350,000 distinct CDR3 sequences, approximately 9% found once. Here the sequenced sample was PBMCs, taken on the day of the first yellow fever vaccination. The gene calls are TRBV6-5 and TRBJ2-1; tentatively, D is TRBD1 (6 bases). The clonotype originates from a man between 18 and 35 years old who received the YFV17D yellow fever vaccine. The DNA of the CDR3 is TGTGCCAGCAGTTACGGGACAACCAGCAATGAGCAGTTCTTC. Its protein is CASSYGTTSNEQFF.